Each of the 20 T cell receptor beta chains below was sequenced from the same sample in a study of beta chain features in type 1 diabetes. Overall study findings and caveats: TCRB CDR3 length was moderately but significantly reduced in all four CD4+ subsets of Type 1 diabetes patients.

As every portion of the isolated RNA was reverse transcribed, the sequencing read expressed TCRB transcripts. Generated by immunoSEQ multiplex PCR, the TCRdb table keeps only in-frame clones and is missing some. The repertoire includes 150,000 to 190,000 clones, about 9.3% of them detected once, and less than 0.5% sits in the top ten. Their specific antigens are unknown. The sequenced sample was central memory CD4+ T cells from blood. These receptors were obtained from a young man with type 1 diabetes.

There are many counts of this clone. This rearrangement joins TRBV15 to TRBJ2-1; the D gene is possibly TRBD1 (6 bases). From germline, CDR1 is LNHNV and CDR2 YYDKDF (reference sequence). Trimming removed 5 bases at V and 5 bases at J, with 13 bases between. This CDR3 comprises 14 residues. The CDR3 bases are TGTGCCACCAGCGAACAGGGAGTAGACAATGAGCAGTTCTTC. Protein: CATSEQGVDNEQFF.

The sample holds a few counts of this clone. The chain joins TRBV18 to TRBJ1-3; 7 nucleotides match TRBD1. Germline lookup yields CDR1 KGHSH and CDR2 LQKENI. The J segment lost 6 bases and the V segment lost 3 bases, leaving 11 bases of the junction unmatched. The CDR3 is 16 residues long. The CDR3 DNA reads as TGTGCCAGCTCACCGAATCGTGGACAGGCGGCAAACACCATATATTTT. The encoded protein is CASSPNRGQAANTIYF.

This clone was picked up a small number of times. The V gene is TRBV18, the J gene TRBJ2-1; 12 nucleotides line up with TRBD2. The CDR3 is made up of 16 amino acids. V lost 0 bases, J lost 9 bases, and 6 bases stayed unmatched. The V gene's germline CDR1 is KGHSH and CDR2 LQKENI. CDR3 sequence reads: CASSPPLGLAGSEQFF. The CDR3 region has the DNA TGTGCCAGCTCACCACCGTTAGGACTAGCGGGAAGTGAGCAGTTCTTC.

Only a few counts were recorded for this clone. This chain connects TRBV9 to TRBJ1-2, with D possibly TRBD1 on 5 matching bases. This CDR3 contains 15 residues. CDR1 is SGDLS and CDR2 is YYNGEE in the germline V gene. V lost 5 bases to trimming and J lost 8 bases, with 22 bases between them. The CDR3 bases are TGTGCCAGCAGGAATCTAGACAGACTCCTGAGGGGCTACACCTTC. Translating gives CASRNLDRLLRGYTF.

This clone showed up just a few times. This chain links TRBV14 with TRBJ2-6; 7 positions agree with TRBD1. Germline CDR1 is SGHDN and CDR2 is FVKESK. The CDR3 sequence is 13 residues long. V dropped 4 bases and J dropped 10; count of bases not matched to a gene: 4. The DNA of the CDR3 is TGTGCCAGCAGCCTGGGACAGCGTAACGTCCTGACTTTC. It yields the protein CASSLGQRNVLTF.

The chain employs TRBV5-4 and TRBJ1-2; D gene uncertain. The CDR3 extends over 13 amino acids. V was cut by 4 bases and J by 5 bases, with 12 bases left in between. The V gene's germline CDR1 is SGHNT and CDR2 YYREEE (reference sequence). CDR3 residues: CASSVDREYGYTF. In nucleotides, the CDR3 is TGTGCCAGCAGCGTAGACCGGGAGTATGGCTACACCTTC.

As for this clone: This sample also contains other DNA sequences that code for the same CDR3. The gene calls are TRBV27 and TRBJ1-5, with no clear D. Trimming removed 3 bases at V and 5 bases at J, with 5 bases between. Germline lookup yields CDR1 MNHEY and CDR2 SMNVEV (reference sequence). This CDR3 has 12 residues. CDR3 loop: CASSFLDQPQHF. In nucleotides, the CDR3 is TGTGCCAGCAGTTTTTTAGATCAGCCCCAGCATTTT.

In DNA, the CDR3 is TGCGCCAGCAGCCAAGTGGCTAGCGGGAGCTACGAGCAGTACTTC. Protein sequence: CASSQVASGSYEQYF. The chain couples TRBV4-3 to TRBJ2-7, with TRBD2 identical over 10 bases. V dropped 1 base and J dropped 3; count of bases not matched to a gene: 3. Germline lookup yields CDR1 LGHNA and CDR2 YSLEER. CDR3 length: 15 amino acids.

The V call is TRBV6-1, the J call TRBJ2-7; the match to TRBD1 covers 7 bases. From germline, CDR1 is MNHNS and CDR2 SASEGT. The J segment lost 3 bases and the V segment lost 7 bases, leaving 6 bases of the junction unmatched. The CDR3 sequence is 13 residues long. The CDR3 region is CASKGQANYEQYF. The CDR3, as DNA: TGTGCCAGCAAAGGACAGGCAAACTACGAGCAGTACTTC.

This clone was seen a handful of times. This CDR3 reads CASSPPLGGTDTQYF. In nucleotides, the CDR3 is TGTGCCAGCTCACCGCCGCTAGGGGGCACAGATACGCAGTATTTT. The V call is TRBV18, the J call TRBJ2-3; D may be TRBD1 (5 bases). The germline V and J ends were trimmed by 3 bases and 1 base, with 11 bases remaining between them. From germline, CDR1 is KGHSH and CDR2 LQKENI. This CDR3 contains 15 residues.

A few counts support this clone. The chain links TRBV5-1 to TRBJ2-5; a weak D match, TRBD1 (6 bases). The CDR3 spans 15 residues. Germline CDR1 SGHRS, CDR2 YFSETQ. The germline V and J ends were trimmed by 3 bases and 5 bases, with 17 bases remaining between them. CDR3 nucleotide sequence: TGCGCCAGCAGCTCTACAACAGGGTATACGGAGACCCAGTACTTC. Protein product: CASSSTTGYTETQYF.

The chain carries TRBV15 and TRBJ2-7; 7 bases are shared with TRBD1. V was pared by 0 bases and J by 4 bases, with 6 bases of the junction left unmatched. The V gene's germline CDR1 is LNHNV and CDR2 YYDKDF (reference sequence). The CDR3 totals 15 residues. The CDR3 DNA reads as TGTGCCACCAGCAGAGAAGCGACAGGGCGATACGAGCAGTACTTC. Amino acids: CATSREATGRYEQYF.

The chain carries TRBV6-5 and TRBJ1-2; 9 bases map to TRBD1. The CDR3 has 14 amino acids. With V trimmed by 7 bases and J by 3 bases, 6 bases remained unmatched. Germline V gene sequence: CDR1 MNHEY, CDR2 SVGAGI. CDR3 loop: CASNSGQGYYGYTF. The CDR3 DNA reads TGTGCCAGCAATTCGGGACAGGGATACTATGGCTACACCTTC.

The chain uses TRBV28 and TRBJ2-5; TRBD2 matches at 9 bases. V dropped 2 bases and J dropped 10; count of bases not matched to a gene: 8. Germline lookup yields CDR1 MDHEN and CDR2 SYDVKM. CDR3 length: 14 residues. CDR3 sequence reads: CASSLVSAGGGQYF. CDR3 DNA: TGTGCCAGCAGTTTAGTTTCGGCGGGAGGGGGCCAGTACTTC.

This clone has only a few counts. This sequence joins TRBV27 and TRBJ2-1, with 11 bases fitting TRBD2. J gave up 5 bases and V 8 bases, and 11 bases lay outside the gene matches. The CDR3 is 16 amino acids. Germline CDR1 MNHEY, CDR2 SMNVEV (reference sequence). CDR3 sequence: CASVPTPGLADNEQFF. The CDR3, as DNA: TGTGCCAGCGTCCCAACTCCGGGACTAGCGGACAATGAGCAGTTCTTC.

This sequence joins TRBV18 and TRBJ2-7, with 10 bases matching TRBD1. This CDR3 comprises 13 residues. The trim removed 7 bases at V and 2 bases at J, leaving 2 bases unmatched. Germline V gene sequence: CDR1 KGHSH, CDR2 LQKENI. The CDR3 spells CASWGTGAYEQYF. The CDR3 DNA follows: TGTGCCAGCTGGGGGACAGGGGCCTACGAGCAGTACTTC. Filled out from reference TRBV18 and TRBJ2-7, the complete variable domain reads NAGVMQNPRHLVRRRGQEARLRCSPMKGHSHVYWYRQLPEEGLKFMVYLQKENIIDESGMPKERFSAEFPKEGPSILRIQQVVRGDSAAYFCASWGTGAYEQYFGPGTRLTVT.

This chain joins TRBV28 and TRBJ2-7; 7 bases fit TRBD1. Germline V gene lookup returns CDR1 MDHEN and CDR2 SYDVKM. The CDR3 extends over 18 amino acids. V was pared by 5 bases and J by 4 bases, with 20 bases of the junction left unmatched. CDR3: CASSLSYSLDRVAYEQYF. CDR3 DNA: TGTGCCAGCAGTCTGTCCTACAGCCTCGACAGGGTCGCGTACGAGCAGTACTTC.

This clone was seen a handful of times. The V and J genes are TRBV27 and TRBJ2-7; weak D call: TRBD2 (5 bases). This CDR3 has 14 residues. Germline V gene lookup returns CDR1 MNHEY and CDR2 SMNVEV (reference sequence). V lost 5 bases, J lost 6 bases, and 17 bases lay in between. CDR3 protein: CASSQSRIGLEQYF. DNA of the CDR3: TGTGCCAGCAGTCAGTCCCGTATCGGACTCGAGCAGTACTTC.

The chain employs TRBV7-9 and TRBJ1-1; 11 positions agree with TRBD1. The CDR3 totals 14 residues. Per the germline V gene, CDR1 is SEHNR and CDR2 is FQNEAQ (reference sequence). V shed 4 bases, J shed 7 bases, and the junction held 5 bases outside the gene matches. The CDR3 protein is CASSWTGGGDEAFF. The CDR3 DNA is TGTGCCAGCAGCTGGACAGGGGGCGGTGATGAAGCTTTCTTT.

The chain employs TRBV7-6 and TRBJ2-5; TRBD2 matches at 9 bases. Germline trimming cut 1 base from V and 9 bases from J; bases unmatched to any gene: 6. The CDR3 contains 14 residues. Germline values: CDR1 SGHVS, CDR2 FNYEAQ. CDR3 protein: CASSLEGREGPQYF. CDR3 nucleotide sequence: TGTGCCAGCAGCTTAGAGGGGCGGGAGGGGCCCCAGTACTTC. Together with reference TRBV7-6 and TRBJ2-5, the CDR3 gives the full variable domain: GAGVSQSPRYKVTKRGQDVALRCDPISGHVSLYWYRQALGQGPEFLTYFNYEAQQDKSGLPNDRFSAERPEGSISTLTIQRTEQRDSAMYRCASSLEGREGPQYFGPGTRLLVL.